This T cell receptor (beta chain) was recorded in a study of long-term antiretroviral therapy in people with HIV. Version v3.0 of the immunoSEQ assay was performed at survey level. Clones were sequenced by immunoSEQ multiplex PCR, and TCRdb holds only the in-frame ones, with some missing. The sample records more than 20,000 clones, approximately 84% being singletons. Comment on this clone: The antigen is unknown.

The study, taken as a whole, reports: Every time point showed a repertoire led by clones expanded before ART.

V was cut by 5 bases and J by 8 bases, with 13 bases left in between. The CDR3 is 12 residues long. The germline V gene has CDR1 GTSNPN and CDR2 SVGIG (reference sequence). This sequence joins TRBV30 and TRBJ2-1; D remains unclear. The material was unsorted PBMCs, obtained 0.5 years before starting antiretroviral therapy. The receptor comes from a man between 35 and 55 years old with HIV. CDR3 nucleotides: TGTGCCTGGGACCATCCCCGAGATGAGCAGTTCTTC. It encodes CAWDHPRDEQFF.